The 4 T cell receptor beta chains listed next were all sequenced from one sample in a study of PD-1 blockade in classical Hodgkin lymphoma. Sequencing was performed with immunoSEQ multiplex PCR; in TCRdb, only in-frame clones are kept and a portion is missing. This table has under 60,000 clones, approximately 73% appearing once. Every patient was affected by relapse after autologous stem cell transplantation, while exposure to brentuximab vedotin was not uniform. The sample in question was peripheral blood mononuclear cells (PBMCs), obtained before the second cycle of nivolumab. These receptors were collected from a human donor with classical Hodgkin lymphoma.

The gene calls are TRBV30 and TRBJ1-1, with D unclear. Germline V gives CDR1 GTSNPN, CDR2 SVGIG (reference sequence). Deletions cut 4 bases from V and 5 bases from J, with 17 bases between. The length of the CDR3 is 14 residues. The CDR3 region has the DNA TGTGCCTGGACCACTGGAAACTTGGGGACTGAAGCTTTCTTT. Translating it yields CAWTTGNLGTEAFF.

The V gene is TRBV19, the J gene TRBJ2-2; possibly TRBD2 for D (6 bases). Trimming pared 8 bases from V and 4 bases from J, leaving 11 bases between. Germline values: CDR1 LNHDA, CDR2 SQIVND (reference sequence). The CDR3 totals 13 residues. The CDR3 is CASSGTFTGELFF. The DNA of the CDR3 is TGTGCCAGTTCCGGGACTTTCACCGGGGAGCTGTTTTTT. Supplemented by reference TRBV19 and TRBJ2-2, the full variable domain reads DGGITQSPKYLFRKEGQNVTLSCEQNLNHDAMYWYRQDPGQGLRLIYYSQIVNDFQKGDIAEGYSVSREKKESFPLTVTSAQKNPTAFYLCASSGTFTGELFFGEGSRLTVL.

In the case of this clone: Its ends do not fully match the called genes, so a read error is possible. This rearrangement joins TRBV28 to TRBJ1-4, with D hard to call. Germline CDR1 is MDHEN and CDR2 is SYDVKM. The CDR3 consists of 13 residues. The CDR3 nucleotides are TGTGCCAGCAGCCGCCCCCAGACGGGCATCCGGATTTTT. This encodes CASSRPQTGIRIF.

The chain has TRBV5-4 and TRBJ1-2, with unresolved D. V lost 1 base and J lost 4, with 8 bases in between. CDR1 SGHNT and CDR2 YYREEE come from the germline V gene (reference sequence). This CDR3 spans 13 amino acids. Here the CDR3 DNA reads TGTGCCAGCAGCTTGCTCGGGAGCTATGGCTACACCTTC. Protein: CASSLLGSYGYTF.